These 5 T cell receptor beta chains came from one sample sequenced in a study of blood T cell repertoires in COVID-19. Libraries were prepared by immunoSEQ multiplex PCR; TCRdb keeps only in-frame clonotypes and omits some of them. Altogether 220,000 or so clones are present, about four fifths being singletons, with the ten largest covering about 7%. Material: PBMCs or T cells enriched from blood (not recorded which). All receptors derive from a woman aged 40-49 years who had recovered from COVID-19.

J is TRBJ2-1 and V is TRBV3-1 (or the pseudogene TRBV3-2); D is uncertain. Trimming removed 3 bases from V and 1 base from J, with 13 bases in between. CDR1 is LGHDT and CDR2 is YNNKEL in the germline V gene (reference sequence). The CDR3 loop spans 16 amino acids. This CDR3 reads CASSQRGVSSYNEQFF. The CDR3 DNA reads TGTGCCAGCAGCCAGCGAGGAGTTAGTTCCTACAATGAGCAGTTCTTC.

The chain recombines TRBV9 with TRBJ2-3; 13 bases fit TRBD2. Germline V lookup: CDR1 SGDLS, CDR2 YYNGEE. This CDR3 is 15 amino acids long. Losses at the gene ends were 3 bases for V and 3 bases for J; bases not matched to a gene: 1. CDR3 in DNA: TGTGCCAGCAGCGCGGGACTAGCGGGGACAGATACGCAGTATTTT. Translated: CASSAGLAGTDTQYF.

The gene calls are TRBV11-2 and TRBJ2-7; 8 nucleotides match TRBD1. In germline, CDR1 is SGHAT, CDR2 FQNNGV. This CDR3 is built from 14 residues. The trim removed 5 bases at V and 2 bases at J, leaving 5 bases unmatched. The CDR3 spells CASSPRGLPYEQYF. The CDR3 DNA reads TGTGCCAGCAGCCCCAGGGGGCTCCCCTACGAGCAGTACTTC.

The rearrangement joins TRBV12-5 to TRBJ1-2; no clear D. Germline CDR1 LGHNT, CDR2 FRNRAP. The CDR3 sequence is 20 residues long. V was cut by 2 bases and J by 4 bases, with 29 bases left in between. The CDR3 nucleotides are TGTGCTAGTGGTTTGTTGGCAGGTGGGTTCCCTCTTCTAGGGAGCTATGGCTACACCTTC. Its protein is CASGLLAGGFPLLGSYGYTF.

The rearrangement uses TRBV5-1 and TRBJ1-6, with TRBD1 matching over 8 bases. V dropped 3 bases and J dropped 9; count of bases not matched to a gene: 5. This CDR3 has 14 amino acids. Per germline, CDR1 SGHRS and CDR2 YFSETQ. The CDR3 here is CASSSGQGGSPLHF. DNA of the CDR3: TGCGCCAGCAGCTCCGGACAGGGTGGTTCACCCCTCCACTTT.